Below are 13 T cell receptor beta chains sequenced from a single sample in a study of shared clonotypes between healthy human individuals. Sequencing was performed with immunoSEQ multiplex PCR; in TCRdb, only in-frame clones are kept and a portion is missing. The data contain 2.3 million or so clones, over 85% of them seen just once; the ten biggest clones take up about 0.41%. The sequenced sample consisted of naive CD4+ T cells from PBMCs. The subset is: CD45RA+ positively selected. The receptors originated from a young man in good health. Some clones in this sample may be carry-over from other donors' samples.

The table lists this clone with a count of one. V usage is TRBV27 and J usage is TRBJ1-1, with D possibly matching TRBD1 (6 bases). Germline V gene data show CDR1 as MNHEY and CDR2 as SMNVEV (reference sequence). Between the trimmed V and J ends, which lost 2 bases and 4 bases, there was a span of 17 bases. There are 16 residues in the CDR3. CDR3 sequence (DNA): TGTGCCAGCAGTTTAGCGGCAGGGGAAGGAGGCACTGAAGCTTTCTTT. This codes for CASSLAAGEGGTEAFF.

The rearrangement links TRBV19 to TRBJ1-5; the match to TRBD1 covers 8 bases. This CDR3 is built from 15 residues. Germline CDR1 and CDR2: LNHDA and SQIVND (reference sequence). V gave up 9 bases and J gave up 4 bases; unmatched junction bases: 11. The CDR3 DNA sequence: TGTGCCAGCAGAACGACAGGGGCAAGGAATCAGCCCCAGCATTTT. Translation gives CASRTTGARNQPQHF.

The chain links TRBV7-6 to TRBJ2-1; 11 bases are a match to TRBD2. CDR3 length: 15 amino acids. Germline CDR1 is SGHVS and CDR2 is FNYEAQ. Germline trimming cut 5 bases from V and 4 bases from J; bases unmatched to any gene: 4. The CDR3 sequence: CASSPSGRWYNEQFF. In nucleotides, the CDR3 is TGTGCCAGCAGCCCTAGCGGGAGGTGGTACAATGAGCAGTTCTTC.

This chain links TRBV27 with TRBJ1-5; no firm D call. Germline V gene lookup returns CDR1 MNHEY and CDR2 SMNVEV (reference sequence). V was clipped by 3 bases and J by 1 base, with 7 bases between them. This CDR3 has 14 amino acids. The CDR3 reads CASSFSTSNQPQHF. DNA of the CDR3: TGTGCCAGCAGTTTCTCGACGAGCAATCAGCCCCAGCATTTT.

V is TRBV21-1 and J is TRBJ2-5; the tabulated D call, TRBD2, remains unverified against the DNA. TRBV21-1 is a known pseudogene. This CDR3 spans 16 amino acids. In DNA, the CDR3 is TGTGCCAGCAGCAGAGTAGAGCGGGAGGGCCCAGAGACCCAGTACTTC. Translated: CASSRVEREGPETQYF.

This chain joins TRBV28 and TRBJ2-1; 7 bases align to TRBD2. The CDR3 is 15 residues long. Germline CDR1 and CDR2: MDHEN and SYDVKM. V dropped 7 bases and J dropped 4; count of bases not matched to a gene: 10. This chain's CDR3 is CASMGAGALYNEQFF. The CDR3 DNA is TGTGCCAGCATGGGCGCGGGAGCTCTTTACAATGAGCAGTTCTTC. The variable domain in full, completed from reference TRBV28 and TRBJ2-1, reads DVKVTQSSRYLVKRTGEKVFLECVQDMDHENMFWYRQDPGLGLRLIYFSYDVKMKEKGDIPEGYSVSREKKERFSLILESASTNQTSMYLCASMGAGALYNEQFFGPGTRLTVL.

The chain has TRBV19 and TRBJ1-1; 7 bases are a match to TRBD1. The V gene's germline CDR1 is LNHDA and CDR2 SQIVND (reference sequence). J gave up 1 base and V 5 bases, and 4 bases lay outside the gene matches. The CDR3 runs 14 residues. CDR3 region: CASSHRGGNTEAFF. The CDR3 DNA is TGTGCCAGTAGTCACAGGGGAGGGAACACTGAAGCTTTCTTT.

J is TRBJ1-1 and V is TRBV28; TRBD1 is a possible D gene (5 bases). The CDR3 length is 15 residues. V was clipped by 3 bases and J by 5 bases, with 16 bases between them. The germline gives CDR1 MDHEN, CDR2 SYDVKM. CDR3 protein: CASSFLRGEGTEAFF. CDR3 nucleotides: TGTGCCAGCAGTTTCCTCCGGGGCGAGGGGACTGAAGCTTTCTTT.

V and J are TRBV5-1 and TRBJ2-2; D is possibly TRBD1 (6 bases). V gave up 2 bases and J gave up 5 bases, with 16 bases separating them. The germline CDR1 and CDR2 sequences are SGHRS and YFSETQ. CDR3 length equals 16 residues. The CDR3 region is CASSLSGASGTGELFF. In DNA form, the CDR3 reads TGCGCCAGCAGCTTATCAGGGGCCTCGGGGACCGGGGAGCTGTTTTTT.

The chain employs TRBV6-4 and TRBJ2-3; unclear D gene. Germline V gene data show CDR1 as MRHNA and CDR2 as SNTAGT. V lost 5 bases and J 4 bases, leaving 10 bases between the germline ends. The CDR3 extends over 13 amino acids. CDR3 region: CASSLSSADTQYF. CDR3 DNA: TGTGCCAGCAGTCTAAGTTCCGCAGATACGCAGTATTTT.

This clone has more than one count but fewer than ten. This sample also contains other DNA sequences that code for the same CDR3. This rearrangement joins TRBV28 to TRBJ1-5; 10 bases align to TRBD1. The germline V gene has CDR1 MDHEN and CDR2 SYDVKM. This CDR3 has 14 amino acids. With 2 bases clipped from V and 5 bases from J, the junction kept 0 bases outside the gene matches. The CDR3, as DNA: TGTGCCAGCAGTTTAGGGACAGGGGATCAGCCCCAGCATTTT. Translating it yields CASSLGTGDQPQHF.

The chain links TRBV4-2 to TRBJ2-3; 7 nucleotides match TRBD1. This CDR3 is 14 amino acids long. Trimming at V came to 3 bases and at J to 5 bases, leaving 5 bases not matched to a gene. Germline CDR1 LGHNA, CDR2 YNFKEQ. This CDR3 is CASSQGQRKDTQYF. CDR3 DNA sequence: TGTGCCAGCAGCCAGGGACAGCGTAAAGATACGCAGTATTTT.

Concerning this clone itself: The same CDR3 is also encoded by other DNA sequences in this sample. The rearrangement uses TRBV7-2 and TRBJ2-5; no clear D. The CDR3 has 13 residues. Trimming took 1 base from V and 2 from J, leaving 5 bases between them. Germline V lookup: CDR1 SGHTA, CDR2 FQGNSA. The CDR3: CASSLGFQETQYF. The CDR3 coding sequence is TGTGCCAGCAGCTTAGGGTTTCAAGAGACCCAGTACTTC.